Each of the 5 T cell receptor beta chains below was sequenced from the same sample in a study of cytomegalovirus exposure and HLA in healthy donors. Both 60 Vbeta primers and 13 Jbeta primers went into the PCR. Method: immunoSEQ multiplex PCR; TCRdb's copy keeps in-frame clones and lacks some. The repertoire holds 130,000 or so clones, about two thirds seen once, with under 5.5% in the top ten. The sequencing sample was made of PBMCs. These receptors originate from a middle-aged man in good health and CMV-seropositive.

V gene TRBV7-8 combines with J gene TRBJ2-3; 7 bases agree with TRBD2. Trimming cost V 5 bases and J 6 bases; bases outside gene matches: 8. CDR1 is SGHVS and CDR2 is FQNEAQ in the germline V gene. There are 14 residues in the CDR3. The CDR3 sequence: CASSPGGVGDTQYF. CDR3 DNA sequence: TGTGCCAGCAGCCCGGGAGGAGTAGGGGATACGCAGTATTTT.

This clone was picked up one time. The chain carries TRBV6-1 and TRBJ1-1; 8 bases align to TRBD1. This CDR3 spans 14 amino acids. V was pared by 5 bases and J by 5 bases, with 7 bases of the junction left unmatched. In germline, CDR1 is MNHNS, CDR2 SASEGT. The CDR3 loop is CASSPGQGRTEAFF. As DNA, the CDR3 is TGTGCCAGCAGTCCCGGACAGGGTCGGACTGAAGCTTTCTTT.

The chain carries TRBV18 and TRBJ1-2, with 8 positions matching TRBD1. Germline values: CDR1 KGHSH, CDR2 LQKENI. V dropped 2 bases and J dropped 4; count of bases not matched to a gene: 15. CDR3 length: 18 amino acids. CDR3 in amino acids: CASSPYDGGQGAIYGYTF. CDR3 DNA sequence: TGTGCCAGCTCACCATACGACGGGGGGCAGGGGGCTATCTATGGCTACACCTTC. The full variable domain, in which reference TRBV18 and TRBJ1-2 provide the parts outside the CDR3, is NAGVMQNPRHLVRRRGQEARLRCSPMKGHSHVYWYRQLPEEGLKFMVYLQKENIIDESGMPKERFSAEFPKEGPSILRIQQVVRGDSAAYFCASSPYDGGQGAIYGYTFGSGTRLTVV.

The chain uses TRBV7-9 and TRBJ1-2; 7 bases are shared with TRBD1. With 2 bases clipped from V and 7 bases from J, the junction kept 4 bases outside the gene matches. This CDR3 region has 13 residues. Per germline, CDR1 SEHNR and CDR2 FQNEAQ (reference sequence). The CDR3 nucleotides read TGTGCCAGCAGCTTACGACAGGGAGGTGGCTACACCTTC. It translates to CASSLRQGGGYTF.

This rearrangement joins TRBV25-1 to TRBJ1-2; D not resolved. The V end was cut by 2 bases, the J end by 4 bases, with 8 bases between. Germline CDR1 reads MGHDK; CDR2 reads SYGVNS. This CDR3 region has 13 residues. The CDR3 bases are TGTGCCAGCAGTGAAGGGCTAACCTATGGCTACACCTTC. Translated, it gives CASSEGLTYGYTF.